The source of this TCR beta chain is a study of T cell responses to AZD1222 COVID-19 vaccine. Study findings and constraints: White British people made up most donors, females outnumbered males, and clonal diversity was possibly underestimated. Among spike-specific TCRs, nearly half reportedly target unmutated variant regions.

Sequencing was performed with immunoSEQ multiplex PCR; in TCRdb, only in-frame clones are kept and a portion is missing. There are under 140,000 clones in the sample; 87% occur only once, and approximately 3.5% lies in the top ten. As concerns this clone: Its target is not known.

V gave up 4 bases and J gave up 1 base, with 10 bases separating them. The germline CDR1 and CDR2 sequences are MNHEY and SVGEGT. The CDR3 consists of 15 residues. The chain links TRBV6-2 or TRBV6-3 to TRBJ2-2, with D perhaps matching TRBD1 (6 bases). The source was peripheral blood, collected on day 0 of AZD1222 vaccination. This receptor was identified in an adult in good health. CDR3 DNA sequence: TGTGCCAGCAGTTCCTGGACAGAGAACACCGGGGAGCTGTTTTTT. This gives the protein CASSSWTENTGELFF.